This T cell receptor beta chain was identified in a study of control samples from healthy donors and cancer patients. Trimming cost V 5 bases and J 5 bases, with 12 bases left between them. The CDR3 is 13 residues long. Here immunoSEQ multiplex PCR was the method, and the copy in TCRdb shows in-frame clones only, minus some. The repertoire consists of around 190,000 clones, with nearly 90% occurring once and the leading ten covering around 1.4%. This TCR derives from a woman aged 45-60 years in good health. The sequenced material came from blood. The J gene is TRBJ1-1, the V gene TRBV12-3 or TRBV12-4, with a tentative D call TRBD1 (5 bases). The CDR3 protein is CASSIVGRTEAFF. DNA of the CDR3: TGTGCCAGCAGTATTGTGGGACGGACTGAAGCTTTCTTT.